This is a list of T cell receptor beta chains from one sample in a study of blood T cell repertoires in COVID-19. Sequencing used immunoSEQ multiplex PCR; TCRdb keeps in-frame clones, though not all of them. This sample yields some 150,000 clones, of which approximately 90% are seen a single time; over 3.5% belongs to the top ten. Sequencing used peripheral blood. These receptors all come from a woman in her sixties with active or convalescent COVID-19. The CDR3 runs from the conserved cysteine through the conserved F or W. D genes are given only for firm matches. Where a row states a size, it is once, few, many or the class of an expanded clone; other rows omit it.

CDR3 DNA	CDR3 protein	clone size	D gene	V gene	J gene
TGTGCCAGTAGCCCCCTGGGCACCACTGAAAAACTGTTTTTT	CASSPLGTTEKLFF	-	-	TRBV19	TRBJ1-4
TGTGCCAGCAATCCCATAACAGGGTTAGAGACCCAGTACTTC	CASNPITGLETQYF	-	-	TRBV2	TRBJ2-5
TGCGCCAGCAGTCATTGCGACCGGGACTTCTCCTACGAGCAGTACTTC	CASSHCDRDFSYEQYF	-	-	TRBV23-1	TRBJ2-7
TGTGCCAGCAGCTTCGACAGGGGCTGGGACGAGCAGTACTTC	CASSFDRGWDEQYF	-	TRBD1	TRBV5-6	TRBJ2-7
TGTGCCAGCAGCTTAGGGACAGGGCACACAGATACGCAGTATTTT	CASSLGTGHTDTQYF	-	TRBD1	TRBV7-2	TRBJ2-3
TGTGCCAGAAACTACCGGGGGACAGGCAATCAGCCCCAGCATTTT	CARNYRGTGNQPQHF	-	TRBD1	TRBV5-3	TRBJ1-5
TGTGCCAGCAGTTACAGGGGGATCCAGCCCCAGCATTTT	CASSYRGIQPQHF	-	-	TRBV6-6	TRBJ1-5
TGCAGTGCTAGTTTAGGGGTGTTAAACACCATATATTTT	CSASLGVLNTIYF	-	-	TRBV20-1	TRBJ1-3
TGCGCCAGCACCCCCTACTATAACACCGGGGAGCTGTTTTTT	CASTPYYNTGELFF	-	-	TRBV5-1	TRBJ2-2
TGTGCCAGCAGCCAAGGGGAGGCAGGCTACACCTTC	CASSQGEAGYTF	-	-	TRBV3-1/TRBV3-2	TRBJ1-2
TGTGCCATCAGACAGGGGATCGCCCAAGCCTACGAGCAGTACTTC	CAIRQGIAQAYEQYF	-	TRBD1	TRBV10-3	TRBJ2-7
TGTGCCAGTAGTATCGGGGGAAACTGGCAGCCCCAGCATTTT	CASSIGGNWQPQHF	-	-	TRBV19	TRBJ1-5
TGTGCCAGCAACGGCCAGGGCAAAAACATTCAGTACTTC	CASNGQGKNIQYF	-	-	TRBV6-5	TRBJ2-4
TGTGCCAGCAGCCCTAGAGACAGTTTAACACCCCTCCACTTT	CASSPRDSLTPLHF	-	-	TRBV9	TRBJ1-6
TGCGCCAGCAGCATACAGGGGGCAAGCTCCTACGAGCAGTACTTC	CASSIQGASSYEQYF	-	TRBD1	TRBV5-1	TRBJ2-7
TGTGCCAGCAGTTACTCTGGGACAGGGGACGAAAAACTGTTTTTT	CASSYSGTGDEKLFF	-	TRBD1	TRBV6-5	TRBJ1-4
TGTGCCAGCAGCATGACTAGCGGGGGGGCAGAGACCCAGTACTTC	CASSMTSGGAETQYF	-	TRBD2	TRBV7-2	TRBJ2-5
TGTGCCAGCAGCTTAGACAGTCCCTCCTACGAGCAGTACTTC	CASSLDSPSYEQYF	-	-	TRBV7-9	TRBJ2-7
TGTGCCAGTAGTATTTCGGCAGGGAGGCGTGAAAAACTGTTTTTT	CASSISAGRREKLFF	-	-	TRBV19	TRBJ1-4
TGTGCCAGCTCACCACAGGGGGCCGGTTTCGGAAACACCATATATTTT	CASSPQGAGFGNTIYF	few	TRBD1	TRBV18	TRBJ1-3
TGTGCCAGCTCACCAGTTATGAACACTGAAGCTTTCTTT	CASSPVMNTEAFF	-	-	TRBV18	TRBJ1-1
TGTGCTAGTGCCGGGGGGGCCGGTGGGGAGACCCAGTACTTC	CASAGGAGGETQYF	once	TRBD2	TRBV12-5	TRBJ2-5
TGTGCCAGTATGGCTAGCGGGGGCTACGAGCAGTACTTC	CASMASGGYEQYF	-	TRBD2	TRBV19	TRBJ2-7
TGTGCCAGCAGTTTCGGGGACAGTGAAGCTTTCTTT	CASSFGDSEAFF	-	TRBD1	TRBV12-3/TRBV12-4	TRBJ1-1
TGTGCCATCAGTGAGTCGGGGACTAGCAAGGAGACCCAGTACTTC	CAISESGTSKETQYF	-	TRBD2	TRBV10-3	TRBJ2-5
TGTGCCAGCATCGTGGGTTTGGGGGGAAAACTGTTTTTT	CASIVGLGGKLFF	-	-	TRBV2	TRBJ1-4
TGTGCCAGCGGACAGGGGGCGGATACGCAGTATTTT	CASGQGADTQYF	-	TRBD1	TRBV9	TRBJ2-3
TGTGCCAGCAGCCGGGACAGGGGGCGAAATGAAGCTTTCTTT	CASSRDRGRNEAFF	-	TRBD1	TRBV27	TRBJ1-1